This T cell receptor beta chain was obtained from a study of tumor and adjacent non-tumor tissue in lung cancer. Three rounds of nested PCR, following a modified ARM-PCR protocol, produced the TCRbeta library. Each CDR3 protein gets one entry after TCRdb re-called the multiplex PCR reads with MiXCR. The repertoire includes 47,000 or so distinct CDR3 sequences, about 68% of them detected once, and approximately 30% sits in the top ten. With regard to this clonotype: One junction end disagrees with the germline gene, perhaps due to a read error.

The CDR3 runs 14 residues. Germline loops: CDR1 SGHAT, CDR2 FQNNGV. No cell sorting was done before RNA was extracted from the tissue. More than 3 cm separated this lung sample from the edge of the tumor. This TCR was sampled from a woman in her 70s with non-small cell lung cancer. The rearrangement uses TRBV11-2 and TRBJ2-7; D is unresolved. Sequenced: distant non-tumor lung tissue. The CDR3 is CASSLVTIHYEQYF. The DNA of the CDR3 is TGTGCCAGCAGCTTAGTGACCATCCACTACGAGCAGTATTTC. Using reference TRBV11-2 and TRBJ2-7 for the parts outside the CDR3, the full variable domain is EAGVAQSPRYKIIEKRQSVAFWCNPISGHATLYWYQQILGQGPKLLIQFQNNGVVDDSQLPKDRFSAERLKGVDSTLKIQPAKLEDSAVYLCASSLVTIHYEQYFGPGTRLTVT.